Listed below are T cell receptor beta chains from one sample, sequenced in a study of T cell responses to AZD1222 COVID-19 vaccine. Profiling relied on immunoSEQ multiplex PCR, and the TCRdb table lists in-frame clones only, not all of them. The sample includes about 110,000 clones, approximately 92% of them seen just once. The sample in question was peripheral blood, obtained 28 days after the second AZD1222 dose. The source of these receptors is an adult who received the AZD1222 COVID-19 vaccine. Both conserved end residues are part of each CDR3. A D gene is named only where the DNA matches it firmly. Some rows mark clone size as missing; the rest say once, few, many or name a class of expanded clone.

. TRBJ2-7 . TRBV5-1 TGCGCCAGCAGCGGAGGCGGGCCCTACGAGCAGTACTTC CASSGGGPYEQYF
. TRBJ2-1 . TRBV27 TGTGCCAGCAGTTTCTACAATGAGCAGTTCTTC CASSFYNEQFF
. TRBJ2-7 . TRBV27 TGTGCCAGCAGTTCAAACCCACACGTCAAGAAAAGCTCCTACGAGCAGTACTTC CASSSNPHVKKSSYEQYF
TRBD2 TRBJ2-7 . TRBV13 TGTGCCAGCAGCTTACCCGGACTAGCGTACGAGCAGTACTTC CASSLPGLAYEQYF
. TRBJ1-6 . TRBV25-1 TGTGCCAGCAGTGGATTTGGGAGGGCCGGCAATTCACCCCTCCACTTT CASSGFGRAGNSPLHF
. TRBJ1-6 . TRBV27 TGTGCCAGCAAAGCAGGGGCACCTTATAATTCACCCCTCCACTTT CASKAGAPYNSPLHF
. TRBJ2-2 . TRBV9 TGTGCCAGCAGCTTTAGTAGTGACACCGGGGAGCTGTTTTTT CASSFSSDTGELFF
. TRBJ1-4 . TRBV6-5 TGTGCCAGCAGTTATAGGGGTTCGGTTAATGAAAAACTGTTTTTT CASSYRGSVNEKLFF
TRBD1 TRBJ2-2 . TRBV19 TGTGCCAGTAGCCAGTTCAACAGGGGCACCGGGGAGCTGTTTTTT CASSQFNRGTGELFF
. TRBJ1-1 . TRBV6-2/TRBV6-3 TGTGCCAGCAGTTACCGTCCAATTGAAGCTTTCTTT CASSYRPIEAFF
. TRBJ1-1 . TRBV5-1 TGCGCCAGCAGCTTGCAAGGGGTTTCTGAAGCTTTCTTT CASSLQGVSEAFF
TRBD2 TRBJ2-6 . TRBV27 TGTGCCAGCAGTTTAGGACTAGCGGGGACATTTGGCTCTGGGGCCAACGTCCTGACTTTC CASSLGLAGTFGSGANVLTF
TRBD1 TRBJ1-6 . TRBV7-8 TGTGCCAGCAGCCCAGGGACAGGGTCGGGATCACCCCTCCACTTT CASSPGTGSGSPLHF
. TRBJ1-2 . TRBV7-9 TGTGCCAGCAGCTTAGGGAGTTATGGCTACACCTTC CASSLGSYGYTF
. TRBJ1-1 once TRBV13 TGTGCCAGCAGCTTGGACTTAAACACTGAAGCTTTCTTT CASSLDLNTEAFF
. TRBJ2-7 . TRBV9 TGTGCCAGCAGCCAGCGCCGCGGCGAGCAGTACTTC CASSQRRGEQYF
TRBD1 TRBJ1-1 . TRBV5-1 TGCGCCAGCAGCTGGGGACAGGGGGCCAGGAACACTGAAGCTTTCTTT CASSWGQGARNTEAFF
. TRBJ1-1 . TRBV10-3 TGTGCCATCAGTGAGGGACAGTTGAACACTGAAGCTTTCTTT CAISEGQLNTEAFF
. TRBJ2-7 . TRBV28 TGTGCCAGCAGTTTGCACTACGAGCAGTACTTC CASSLHYEQYF
. TRBJ1-2 . TRBV27 . CASSSSAKGGYGYTF
. TRBJ1-1 . TRBV28 TGTGCCAGCACGCAGGGCAGATACACTGAAGCTTTCTTT CASTQGRYTEAFF
TRBD1 TRBJ1-3 . TRBV5-1 TGCGCCAGCAGCTTAGGACAGGAAGGAAACACCATATATTTT CASSLGQEGNTIYF
. TRBJ2-7 . TRBV6-2/TRBV6-3 TGTGCCAGCAGTTTCGCGACCAGAATCGGGTACGAGCAGTACTTC CASSFATRIGYEQYF
. TRBJ1-6 . TRBV6-4 TGTGCCAGCAGCATAGTGGGAAATAATTCACCCCTCCACTTT CASSIVGNNSPLHF
. TRBJ1-3 once TRBV5-6 TGTGCCAGCAGCTTGAGGGCCGCAGGGTTATTTGGAAACACCATATATTTT CASSLRAAGLFGNTIYF
. TRBJ2-4 . TRBV4-1 TGCGCCAGCAGCCAAGGGCTAGCTGCCAAAAACATTCAGTACTTC CASSQGLAAKNIQYF